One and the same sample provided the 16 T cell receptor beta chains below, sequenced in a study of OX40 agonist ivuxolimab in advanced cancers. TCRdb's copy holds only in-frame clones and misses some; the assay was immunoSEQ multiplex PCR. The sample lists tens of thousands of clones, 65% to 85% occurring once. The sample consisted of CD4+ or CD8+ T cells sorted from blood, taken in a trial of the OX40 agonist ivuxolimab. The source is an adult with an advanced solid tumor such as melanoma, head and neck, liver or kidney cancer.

The CDR3 coding sequence is TGCAGCGTTGACGCCTACTCTGGAAACACCATATATTTT. Translated: CSVDAYSGNTIYF. The chain has TRBV29-1 and TRBJ1-3, with D unresolved. Germline CDR1 SQVTM, CDR2 ANQGSEA. The CDR3 runs 13 residues. V was shortened by 3 bases and J by 0 bases, with 6 bases between the two germline ends.

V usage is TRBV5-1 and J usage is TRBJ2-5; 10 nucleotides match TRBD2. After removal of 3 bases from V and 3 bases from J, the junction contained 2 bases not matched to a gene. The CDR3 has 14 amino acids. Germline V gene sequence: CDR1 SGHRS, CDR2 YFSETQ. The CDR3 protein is CASSWGLAKETQYF. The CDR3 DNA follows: TGCGCCAGCAGCTGGGGACTAGCGAAAGAGACCCAGTACTTC. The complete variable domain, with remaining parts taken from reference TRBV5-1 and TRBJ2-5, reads KAGVTQTPRYLIKTRGQQVTLSCSPISGHRSVSWYQQTPGQGLQFLFEYFSETQRNKGNFPGRFSGRQFSNSRSEMNVSTLELGDSALYLCASSWGLAKETQYFGPGTRLLVL.

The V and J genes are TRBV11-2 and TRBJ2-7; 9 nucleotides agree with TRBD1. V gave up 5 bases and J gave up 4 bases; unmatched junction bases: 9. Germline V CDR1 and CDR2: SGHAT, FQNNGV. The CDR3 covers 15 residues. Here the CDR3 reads CASSPYRGRTYEQYF. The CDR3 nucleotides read TGTGCCAGCAGCCCCTACAGGGGGCGAACTTACGAGCAGTACTTC.

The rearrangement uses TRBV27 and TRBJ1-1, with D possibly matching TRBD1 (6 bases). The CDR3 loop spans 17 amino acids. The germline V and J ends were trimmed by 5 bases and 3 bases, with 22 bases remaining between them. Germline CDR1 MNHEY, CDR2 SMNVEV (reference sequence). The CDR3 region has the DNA TGTGCCAGCAGTGTTACGAGGGGGTATTGGGGGGACACTGAAGCTTTCTTT. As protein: CASSVTRGYWGDTEAFF.

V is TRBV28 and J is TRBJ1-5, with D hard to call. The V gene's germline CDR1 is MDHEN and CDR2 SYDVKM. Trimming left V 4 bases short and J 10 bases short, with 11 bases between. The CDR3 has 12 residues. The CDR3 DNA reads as TGTGCCAGCAGTTCACCTGGGATCCCCCAGCATTTT. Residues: CASSSPGIPQHF.

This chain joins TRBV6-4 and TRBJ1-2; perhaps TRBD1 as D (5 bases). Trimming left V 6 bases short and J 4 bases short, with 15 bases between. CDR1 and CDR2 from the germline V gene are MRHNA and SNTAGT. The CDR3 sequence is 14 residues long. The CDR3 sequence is CASRRTQTGYGYTF. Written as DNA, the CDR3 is TGTGCCAGCAGGAGGACGCAAACAGGCTATGGCTACACCTTC.

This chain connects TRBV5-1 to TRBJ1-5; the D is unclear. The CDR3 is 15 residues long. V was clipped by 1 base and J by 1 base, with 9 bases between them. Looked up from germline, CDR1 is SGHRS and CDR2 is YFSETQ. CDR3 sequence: CASSLTAGSNQPQHF. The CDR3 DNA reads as TGCGCCAGCAGCTTGACGGCGGGGAGCAATCAGCCCCAGCATTTT.

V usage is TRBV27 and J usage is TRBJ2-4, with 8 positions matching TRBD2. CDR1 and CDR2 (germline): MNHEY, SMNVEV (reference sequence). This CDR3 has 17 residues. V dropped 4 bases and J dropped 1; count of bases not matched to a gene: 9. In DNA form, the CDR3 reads TGTGCCAGCAGTTCATCCGGACTAGCTGCGGCCAAAAACATTCAGTACTTC. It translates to CASSSSGLAAAKNIQYF.

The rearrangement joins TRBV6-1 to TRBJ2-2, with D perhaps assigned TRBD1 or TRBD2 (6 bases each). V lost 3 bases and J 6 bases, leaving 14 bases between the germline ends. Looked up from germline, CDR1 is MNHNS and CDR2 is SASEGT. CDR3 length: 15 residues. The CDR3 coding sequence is TGTGCCAGCAGTGAGGGGGGCAGGGAGGCCGGGGAGCTGTTTTTT. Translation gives CASSEGGREAGELFF.

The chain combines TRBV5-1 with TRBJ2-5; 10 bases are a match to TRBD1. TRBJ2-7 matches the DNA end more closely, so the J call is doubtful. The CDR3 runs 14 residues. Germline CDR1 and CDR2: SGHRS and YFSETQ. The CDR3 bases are TGCGCCAGCAGGATCGGGACAGGGGTATACGAGCAGTACTTC. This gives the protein CASRIGTGVYEQYF.

CDR3 DNA: TGTGCCAGCAGCTTGGCCGGGCTTGATACTGAAAAACTGTTTTTT. Amino acids: CASSLAGLDTEKLFF. The chain carries TRBV5-4 and TRBJ1-4; D is undetermined. Deletions cut 0 bases from V and 7 bases from J, with 13 bases between. Germline-derived CDR1 and CDR2 are SGHNT and YYREEE (reference sequence). The CDR3 sequence is 15 residues long.

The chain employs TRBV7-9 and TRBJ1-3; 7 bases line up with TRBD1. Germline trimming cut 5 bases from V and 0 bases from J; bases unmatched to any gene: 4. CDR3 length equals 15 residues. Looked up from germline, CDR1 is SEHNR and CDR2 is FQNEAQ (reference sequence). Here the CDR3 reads CASSPGTASGNTIYF. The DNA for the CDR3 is TGTGCCAGCAGCCCTGGGACAGCCTCTGGAAACACCATATATTTT.

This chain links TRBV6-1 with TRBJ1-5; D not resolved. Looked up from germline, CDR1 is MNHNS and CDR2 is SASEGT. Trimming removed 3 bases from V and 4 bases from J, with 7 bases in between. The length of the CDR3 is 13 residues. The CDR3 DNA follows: TGTGCCAGCAGTGACCAGCTGAATCAGCCCCAGCATTTT. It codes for CASSDQLNQPQHF.

CDR3 nucleotide sequence: TGTGCCAGCACGAGTACTGAGCCCCAGCATTTT. This gives the protein CASTSTEPQHF. The chain joins TRBV6-5 to TRBJ1-5, with D uncertain. V lost 7 bases and J lost 8, with 9 bases in between. This CDR3 is built from 11 residues. Germline CDR1 MNHEY, CDR2 SVGAGI.

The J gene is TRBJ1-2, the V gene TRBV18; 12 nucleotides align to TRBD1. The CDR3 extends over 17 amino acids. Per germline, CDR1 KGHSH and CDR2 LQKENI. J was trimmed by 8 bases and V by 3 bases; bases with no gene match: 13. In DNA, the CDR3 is TGTGCCAGCTCACCCTCTTCAGGGACAGGGGGCGCGGACGGCTACACCTTC. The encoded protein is CASSPSSGTGGADGYTF.

The DNA for the CDR3 is TGTGCCAGTAGTATAAGAGCCCGGTCGGAGACCCAGTACTTC. Translation gives CASSIRARSETQYF. The V call is TRBV19, the J call TRBJ2-5; D remains unclear. The CDR3 spans 14 residues. From germline, CDR1 is LNHDA and CDR2 SQIVND (reference sequence). The germline V and J ends were trimmed by 2 bases and 5 bases, with 12 bases remaining between them.